The rows below give T cell receptor beta chains drawn from one sample of a study of CD8+CD57+ T cells in acquired aplastic anemia. TCRdb reprocessed the reads with MiXCR, giving one entry per CDR3 protein. The repertoire has 150,000 to 180,000 distinct CDR3 sequences, approximately 52% of them found once; the top ten carry more than 10%. The specimen sequenced was sorted CD4+, CD8+, or CD8+CD57+ T cells (not recorded which) from PBMCs. These receptors were taken from a human donor with aplastic anemia. CDR3s include the opening cysteine and the closing phenylalanine or tryptophan. D genes are given only for firm matches. The size field is filled for only some rows; it gives once, few, many or a size class.

.	.	TRBV13	TRBJ2-5	TGTGCCAGCAGCTCAATAATAGGACCGACGCCGCAAGAGACCCAGTACTTC	CASSSIIGPTPQETQYF
TRBD2	.	TRBV4-2	TRBJ2-7	TGTGCCAGCAGCCCCCACCCCGGACTAGCGGGAGGGTTTAGGGGACGCGAGCAGTACTTC	CASSPHPGLAGGFRGREQYF
TRBD2	.	TRBV7-2	TRBJ2-7	TGTGCCAGCAGCTTAGCAGGACTAGCCCACGAGCAGTACTTC	CASSLAGLAHEQYF
TRBD1	.	TRBV5-1	TRBJ1-6	TGCGCCAGCAGCTTGTCCGGGACAGGGGATAATTCACCCCTCCACTTT	CASSLSGTGDNSPLHF
TRBD1	.	TRBV2	TRBJ1-2	TGTGCCACAAAGACAGGGGTCTATGGCTACACCTTC	CATKTGVYGYTF
TRBD1	many	TRBV12-3/TRBV12-4	TRBJ1-2	TGTGCCAGCAGCATTGACAGGGGGCGACTCTATGGCTACACCTTC	CASSIDRGRLYGYTF
.	.	TRBV7-6	TRBJ2-1	TGTGCCAGCAGCTTAGACAATGAGCAGTTCTTC	CASSLDNEQFF
TRBD2	.	TRBV2	TRBJ2-3	TGTGCCAGCAGCGAAGGACTAGCGGGGGCAGATACGCAGTATTTT	CASSEGLAGADTQYF
.	few	TRBV25-1	TRBJ2-7	TGTGCCAGCAGTGACGGATTCGAGCAGTACTTC	CASSDGFEQYF
.	once	TRBV20-1	TRBJ2-7	TGCAGTGCTAGTTTGGACCCTTCCTACGAGCAGTACTTC	CSASLDPSYEQYF
TRBD1	.	TRBV2	TRBJ1-1	TGTGCCAGCTTCCCGACAGGGCTGAACACTGAAGCTTTCTTT	CASFPTGLNTEAFF
.	.	TRBV10-3	TRBJ1-6	TGTGCCATCAGTGAGCCCGCGGGGGTAAATTCACCCCTCCACTTT	CAISEPAGVNSPLHF